These 10 T cell receptor beta chains were all obtained from the same sample, sequenced in a study of T cells after posttransplantation cyclophosphamide. The naive gate required viable CD3+CD4+ or CD3+CD8+ cells with CCR7+CD45RA+CD45RO-CD95-CD27+CD28+ phenotype. TCRdb's table, derived via immunoSEQ multiplex PCR, lists solely in-frame clones and lacks some. The sample shows some 30,000 clones, more than 85% of them seen only once. The sequenced material came from naive CD4+ T cells sorted from blood. These receptors all stem from a man younger than 40 in good health and a related stem cell transplant donor.

V and J are TRBV6-5 and TRBJ2-3; 9 bases match TRBD1. V dropped 5 bases and J dropped 3; count of bases not matched to a gene: 6. The CDR3 has 15 amino acids. Germline V gene data show CDR1 as MNHEY and CDR2 as SVGAGI. CDR3 in amino acids: CASSRRTGVTDTQYF. In DNA form, the CDR3 reads TGTGCCAGCAGTCGCCGGACAGGGGTTACAGATACGCAGTATTTT.

The chain uses TRBV7-6 and TRBJ2-5, with D maybe TRBD1 (5 bases). The V end was cut by 0 bases, the J end by 3 bases, with 5 bases between. Per germline, CDR1 SGHVS and CDR2 FNYEAQ. This CDR3 is 13 amino acids long. The CDR3 sequence is CASSLATEETQYF. CDR3 sequence (DNA): TGTGCCAGCAGCTTAGCGACAGAAGAGACCCAGTACTTC.

V gene TRBV7-9 combines with J gene TRBJ2-2; 7 nucleotides line up with TRBD1. The CDR3 extends over 15 amino acids. CDR1 is SEHNR, CDR2 FQNEAQ, per germline (reference sequence). V trimming: 5 bases; J trimming: 6 bases; junction bases outside the gene matches: 9. CDR3 coding DNA: TGTGCCAGCAGCGCTACGACAGGGCGGTCCGGGGAGCTGTTTTTT. As protein: CASSATTGRSGELFF. The entire variable domain, with the rest obtained from reference TRBV7-9 and TRBJ2-2, is as follows: DTGVSQNPRHKITKRGQNVTFRCDPISEHNRLYWYRQTLGQGPEFLTYFQNEAQLEKSRLLSDRFSAERPKGSFSTLEIQRTEQGDSAMYLCASSATTGRSGELFFGEGSRLTVL.

The chain uses TRBV7-2 and TRBJ1-4; D is unclear. CDR1 and CDR2 (germline): SGHTA, FQGNSA. Trimming took 1 base from V and 0 from J, leaving 6 bases between them. The CDR3 runs 15 residues. CDR3 loop: CASSLDGSTNEKLFF. CDR3 sequence (DNA): TGTGCCAGCAGCTTAGACGGTTCAACTAATGAAAAACTGTTTTTT.

The chain has TRBV6-1 and TRBJ2-7; D is perhaps TRBD1 (6 bases). Looked up from germline, CDR1 is MNHNS and CDR2 is SASEGT. This CDR3 has 14 residues. V lost 5 bases to trimming and J lost 3 bases, with 14 bases between them. The CDR3 reads CASSTYQQGYEQYF. The CDR3 DNA reads as TGTGCCAGCAGTACTTATCAACAGGGCTACGAGCAGTACTTC.

This clone was picked up one time. The genes are TRBV2 and TRBJ2-5; TRBD2 aligns across 7 bases. J gave up 3 bases and V 1 base, and 5 bases lay outside the gene matches. This CDR3 is built from 15 residues. CDR1 and CDR2 (germline): SNHLY, FYNNEI. CDR3 DNA sequence: TGTGCCAGCAGTGAAGTCGGTCTAGCGGAAGAGACCCAGTACTTC. This gives the protein CASSEVGLAEETQYF.

The chain combines TRBV19 with TRBJ2-1, with a weak D call TRBD2 (7 bases). Germline V gene sequence: CDR1 LNHDA, CDR2 SQIVND (reference sequence). V lost 6 bases and J lost 8, with 23 bases in between. This CDR3 spans 16 amino acids. CDR3 region: CASRPSSGTLGDEQFF. CDR3 DNA: TGTGCCAGTAGGCCCTCGAGCGGGACATTGGGAGATGAGCAGTTCTTC.

The chain uses TRBV2 and TRBJ1-2; possible D gene TRBD1, 6 bases. Germline CDR1 is SNHLY and CDR2 is FYNNEI. The CDR3 loop spans 14 amino acids. V lost 1 base to trimming and J lost 6 bases, with 12 bases between them. In DNA, the CDR3 is TGTGCCAGCAGTGAAGAGAGGGGGAATGATGGCTACACCTTC. Translation gives CASSEERGNDGYTF.

The chain couples TRBV19 to TRBJ1-2; no clear D gene. CDR3 length: 15 residues. Trimming removed 3 bases at V and 8 bases at J, with 19 bases between. The V gene's germline CDR1 is LNHDA and CDR2 SQIVND (reference sequence). The CDR3 loop is CASSIGTRESRGYTF. The DNA for the CDR3 is TGTGCCAGTAGTATTGGTACGAGGGAGTCGAGGGGCTACACCTTC.

The CDR3 coding sequence is TGCGCCAGCAGCTTGGAGGGGGCCCCCAATCAGCCCCAGCATTTT. Translated, it gives CASSLEGAPNQPQHF. This chain connects TRBV5-1 to TRBJ1-5; 7 nucleotides line up with TRBD1. Germline V CDR1 and CDR2: SGHRS, YFSETQ. There are 15 residues in the CDR3. Trimming at V came to 0 bases and at J to 3 bases, leaving 3 bases not matched to a gene.